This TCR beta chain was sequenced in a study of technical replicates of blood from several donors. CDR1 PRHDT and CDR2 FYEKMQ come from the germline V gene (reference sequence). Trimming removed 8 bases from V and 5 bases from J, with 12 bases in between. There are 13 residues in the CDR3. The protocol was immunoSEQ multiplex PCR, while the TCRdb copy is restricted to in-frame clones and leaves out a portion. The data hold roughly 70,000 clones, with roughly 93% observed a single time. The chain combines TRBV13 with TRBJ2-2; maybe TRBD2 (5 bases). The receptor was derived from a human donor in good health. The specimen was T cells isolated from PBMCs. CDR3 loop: CASFGMMTGELFF. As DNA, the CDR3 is TGTGCCAGCTTCGGGATGATGACCGGGGAGCTGTTTTTT.